This entry lists 28 T cell receptor beta chains sequenced from one sample in a study of spatial heterogeneity in lung cancer. TCRdb recomputed calls from the 5' RACE reads with MiXCR, one row per CDR3 protein. The sample carries under 150,000 distinct CDR3 sequences, 10% to 15% recorded once. Time point: blood at routine non-recurrence follow-up after resection. Sequencing of whole RNA from tumor, nontumor lung or frozen PBMC involved no sorting. The source material was PBMCs, sampled at follow-up. These receptors were obtained from a male donor with early-stage non-small cell lung cancer.

The J gene is TRBJ2-2, the V gene TRBV29-1; D is possibly TRBD1 (5 bases). V was trimmed by 7 bases and J by 0 bases, leaving 9 bases between them. The CDR3 is made up of 13 amino acids. Germline V gene lookup returns CDR1 SQVTM and CDR2 ANQGSEA. The CDR3 DNA follows: TGCAGCGCCCCGACAGCGAACACCGGGGAGCTGTTTTTT. It yields the protein CSAPTANTGELFF.

The chain employs TRBV20-1 and TRBJ1-2; perhaps TRBD1 as D (5 bases). Germline CDR1 and CDR2: DFQATT and SNEGSKA (reference sequence). The V end lost 5 bases, the J end lost 7 bases, and 17 bases lay between the germline ends. This CDR3 region has 13 residues. The CDR3 sequence is CSAHSGSVGGYTF. CDR3 sequence (DNA): TGCAGTGCTCACTCAGGGAGTGTCGGTGGCTACACCTTC.

In this sample, this clonotype turned up a few times. CDR3 loop: CASDNRGNAEAFF. DNA for the CDR3: TGTGCTAGTGATAATAGGGGTAACGCTGAAGCTTTCTTT. V and J are TRBV12-5 and TRBJ1-1; possible D gene TRBD1, 5 bases. This CDR3 contains 13 residues. Trimming shortened V by 7 bases and J by 6 bases, and 15 bases separated the two germline ends. Germline CDR1 and CDR2: LGHNT and FRNRAP.

This clonotype has only a few counts. V and J are TRBV28 and TRBJ2-4; D unclear. Germline V gene sequence: CDR1 MDHEN, CDR2 SYDVKM. The CDR3 totals 15 residues. Trimming took 6 bases from V and 0 from J, leaving 12 bases between them. In DNA, the CDR3 is TGTGCCAGCAGCCCACATCCGCTAGCCAAAAACATTCAGTACTTC. Translating it yields CASSPHPLAKNIQYF.

This clonotype was seen repeatedly, ten times or more. The chain has TRBV5-1 and TRBJ2-5; 8 bases line up with TRBD2. The CDR3 is 13 residues long. Germline assignment: CDR1 SGHRS and CDR2 YFSETQ. Unmatched junction bases numbered 3, after V lost 4 bases and J lost 4 bases. CDR3: CASSIAGRETQYF. DNA of the CDR3: TGCGCCAGCAGCATAGCGGGGAGAGAGACCCAGTACTTC. Full variable domain (outside the CDR3, taken from reference TRBV5-1 and TRBJ2-5): KAGVTQTPRYLIKTRGQQVTLSCSPISGHRSVSWYQQTPGQGLQFLFEYFSETQRNKGNFPGRFSGRQFSNSRSEMNVSTLELGDSALYLCASSIAGRETQYFGPGTRLLVL.

The J gene is TRBJ1-5, the V gene TRBV12-3 or TRBV12-4, with D unclear. CDR3 size: 15 residues. V dropped 6 bases and J dropped 2 bases, with 14 bases sitting between them. CDR3 sequence (DNA): TGTGCCAGCAGCCGCCGAGACATTGGCAATCAGCCCCAGCATTTT. This sequence encodes CASSRRDIGNQPQHF.

In its sample, this clonotype was seen many times. The CDR3 sequence is CSVDLEHTQYF. The CDR3 nucleotides are TGCAGCGTTGATCTGGAGCATACGCAGTATTTT. The rearrangement links TRBV29-1 to TRBJ2-3; D is uncertain. The ends were cut back, 3 bases at V and 7 bases at J, with 8 bases in the middle. CDR1 is SQVTM and CDR2 is ANQGSEA in the germline V gene. The CDR3 totals 11 residues.

This clonotype has only one observation. V usage is TRBV12-3 or TRBV12-4 and J usage is TRBJ2-7; 8 bases match TRBD2. The V segment lost 6 bases and the J segment 1 base; nucleotides outside the gene matches: 11. The CDR3 totals 16 residues. The CDR3 sequence: CASSPGGVGRSYEQYF. DNA for the CDR3: TGTGCCAGCAGCCCCGGGGGGGTTGGTCGGTCCTACGAGCAGTACTTC.

This clonotype occurred a few times. The chain uses TRBV27 and TRBJ1-4, with 8 nucleotides matching TRBD1. The CDR3 runs 19 residues. CDR1 is MNHEY, CDR2 SMNVEV, per germline (reference sequence). The V gene end was trimmed by 5 bases and the J gene end by 0 bases; junction bases not matched to a gene: 14. CDR3 in DNA: TGTGCCAGCAGTCCGGACCGGGCAGGGGGCGAGGCAACTAATGAAAAACTGTTTTTT. It codes for CASSPDRAGGEATNEKLFF.

This clonotype was seen more than once but under ten times. This CDR3 reads CSARDGADTQYF. In DNA form, the CDR3 reads TGCAGTGCTAGAGATGGGGCAGATACGCAGTATTTT. This chain uses TRBV20-1 with TRBJ2-3; D ambiguous. This CDR3 contains 12 residues. Trimming took 0 bases from V and 4 from J, leaving 5 bases between them. Germline CDR1 is DFQATT and CDR2 is SNEGSKA (reference sequence).

This chain links TRBV4-1 with TRBJ1-5; maybe TRBD1 (5 bases). The germline V gene has CDR1 MGHRA and CDR2 YSYEKL. The CDR3 covers 16 residues. Trimming took off 1 base at V and 1 base at J, with 11 bases between the two ends. The CDR3 spells CASSQAGGASNQPQHF. Written as DNA, the CDR3 is TGCGCCAGCAGCCAAGCCGGAGGGGCGAGCAATCAGCCCCAGCATTTT.

Written as DNA, the CDR3 is TGCGCCAGCAGCAGTGACTTCGTCTTGAACACTGAAGCTTTCTTT. It encodes CASSSDFVLNTEAFF. The chain uses TRBV5-1 and TRBJ1-1, with no clear D. V was clipped by 4 bases and J by 0 bases, with 13 bases between them. Germline V CDR1 and CDR2: SGHRS, YFSETQ. The CDR3 length is 15 residues.

As regards this clonotype: At one end, the junction sequence differs from germline, possibly due to a read error. This chain uses TRBV4-2 with TRBJ1-1; no definite D call. This CDR3 has 14 amino acids. The germline V gene encodes CDR1 LGHNA and CDR2 YNFKEQ. CDR3 residues: CANSQDPENTEAFF. Here the CDR3 DNA reads TGTGCCAACAGCCAAGATCCGGAGAACACTGAAGCTTTCTTT.

This clonotype was seen ten or more times. This chain uses TRBV7-8 with TRBJ2-4; tentative D call: TRBD1 (6 bases). Trimming took off 5 bases at V and 8 bases at J, with 22 bases between the two ends. The CDR3 has 16 residues. The germline V gene encodes CDR1 SGHVS and CDR2 FQNEAQ. The CDR3 sequence is CASSAPLRTARDIQYF. The CDR3 bases are TGTGCCAGCAGCGCACCTCTCCGGACAGCAAGGGACATTCAGTACTTC.

This clonotype was seen many times. The V gene is TRBV29-1, the J gene TRBJ2-5; 9 positions agree with TRBD1. The CDR3 totals 12 residues. The junction had 1 base not matched to a gene; V was cut back by 4 bases and J by 4 bases. The V gene's germline CDR1 is SQVTM and CDR2 ANQGSEA. CDR3 sequence: CSVVDRGETQYF. The DNA of the CDR3 is TGCAGCGTTGTGGACAGGGGAGAGACCCAGTACTTC.

This clonotype was counted ten times or more. The rearrangement links TRBV19 to TRBJ2-2; perhaps TRBD1 as D (6 bases). CDR3 length: 14 amino acids. Germline V gives CDR1 LNHDA, CDR2 SQIVND (reference sequence). Trimming left V 4 bases short and J 6 bases short, with 12 bases between. The CDR3 DNA sequence: TGTGCCAGTAGTACCCATCCAGGGGCCGGGGAGCTGTTTTTT. Translating it yields CASSTHPGAGELFF.

This clonotype has at least ten counts. The gene calls are TRBV12-3 or TRBV12-4 and TRBJ1-2; perhaps TRBD1 as D (6 bases). Trimming removed 6 bases from V and 8 bases from J, with 13 bases in between. This CDR3 has 12 residues. Here the CDR3 reads CASSQQGGGYTF. CDR3 DNA: TGTGCCAGCAGCCAACAGGGAGGCGGCTACACCTTC.

The V call is TRBV19, the J call TRBJ2-1; D is unresolved. The V and J ends lost 6 bases and 10 bases respectively, with 13 bases between them. The germline V gene encodes CDR1 LNHDA and CDR2 SQIVND (reference sequence). The CDR3 loop spans 12 amino acids. The CDR3 DNA follows: TGTGCCAGTAGCCTCCCCTTAGAGGAGCAGTTCTTC. This sequence encodes CASSLPLEEQFF. The whole variable domain, remainder taken from reference TRBV19 and TRBJ2-1, is DGGITQSPKYLFRKEGQNVTLSCEQNLNHDAMYWYRQDPGQGLRLIYYSQIVNDFQKGDIAEGYSVSREKKESFPLTVTSAQKNPTAFYLCASSLPLEEQFFGPGTRLTVL.

The sample holds a few counts of this clonotype. The chain recombines TRBV11-2 with TRBJ2-7, with 7 bases lining up with TRBD2. The CDR3 has 15 amino acids. V lost 5 bases and J lost 0; bases outside the gene matches: 7. Looked up from germline, CDR1 is SGHAT and CDR2 is FQNNGV. The CDR3 reads CASSVSGFISYEQYF. CDR3 nucleotide sequence: TGTGCCAGCAGCGTTAGCGGGTTCATCTCCTACGAGCAGTACTTC.

This clonotype was observed at least ten times. The chain carries TRBV4-1 and TRBJ2-7, with 8 bases identical to TRBD1. The germline V gene encodes CDR1 MGHRA and CDR2 YSYEKL. This CDR3 spans 16 amino acids. V shed 3 bases, J shed 3 bases, and the junction held 10 bases outside the gene matches. CDR3 sequence: CASSQTDWTGSYEQYF. The CDR3 nucleotides read TGCGCCAGCAGCCAGACAGATTGGACAGGGAGCTACGAGCAGTACTTC.

This clonotype was detected ten times or more. Here the CDR3 reads CASRGSGRNQPQHF. CDR3 nucleotide sequence: TGTGCCAGCAGAGGATCAGGGCGCAATCAGCCCCAGCATTTT. The gene calls are TRBV25-1 and TRBJ1-5; maybe TRBD1 (5 bases). The CDR3 extends over 14 amino acids. V lost 6 bases to trimming and J lost 2 bases, with 11 bases between them. Germline V gives CDR1 MGHDK, CDR2 SYGVNS.

There are a few counts of this clonotype. The chain couples TRBV29-1 to TRBJ2-3; the match to TRBD1 covers 8 bases. Looked up from germline, CDR1 is SQVTM and CDR2 is ANQGSEA. The CDR3 has 14 residues. V lost 6 bases, J lost 2 bases, and 7 bases stayed unmatched. CDR3 coding DNA: TGCAGCGTCTCCGGACAGGGAAACACAGATACGCAGTATTTT. Amino acid sequence: CSVSGQGNTDTQYF.

This clonotype occurred many times. The chain is built from TRBV5-1 and TRBJ2-1; 10 bases agree with TRBD2. The trim removed 1 base at V and 2 bases at J, leaving 0 bases unmatched. The germline gives CDR1 SGHRS, CDR2 YFSETQ. The CDR3 consists of 15 residues. In DNA, the CDR3 is TGCGCCAGCAGCTTGAGCGGGAGGGCCTACAATGAGCAGTTCTTC. Its protein is CASSLSGRAYNEQFF.

The chain recombines TRBV7-2 with TRBJ2-1; D remains unclear. CDR3 length: 15 residues. V dropped 2 bases and J dropped 0 bases, with 8 bases sitting between them. Germline assignment: CDR1 SGHTA and CDR2 FQGNSA. Written as DNA, the CDR3 is TGTGCCAGCAGCTTAAACGTTAACTCCTACAATGAGCAGTTCTTC. Its translation is CASSLNVNSYNEQFF.

The chain recombines TRBV12-3 or TRBV12-4 with TRBJ2-3; 9 nucleotides agree with TRBD2. The V segment lost 1 base and the J segment 5 bases; nucleotides outside the gene matches: 7. The CDR3 totals 16 residues. Here the CDR3 reads CASSLEAGGPVDTQYF. The CDR3, as DNA: TGTGCCAGCAGTTTAGAGGCGGGGGGGCCTGTAGATACGCAGTATTTT.

This clonotype has at least ten counts. The V gene is TRBV6-1, the J gene TRBJ1-1; D is uncertain. The CDR3 has 13 residues. V gave up 7 bases and J gave up 3 bases, with 12 bases separating them. CDR1 and CDR2 from the germline V gene are MNHNS and SASEGT. The CDR3, as DNA: TGTGCCAGCAACCACCTCGAGGACACTGAAGCTTTCTTT. This translates into CASNHLEDTEAFF.

This clonotype has ten or more counts. The rearrangement uses TRBV6-2 or TRBV6-3 and TRBJ2-1, with TRBD2 matching 10 bases. CDR3 size: 17 residues. Germline V gene sequence: CDR1 MNHEY, CDR2 SVGEGT. V shed 5 bases, J shed 10 bases, and the junction held 17 bases outside the gene matches. CDR3: CASSPFLASGGPKEQFF. In DNA form, the CDR3 reads TGTGCCAGCAGTCCCTTCTTGGCTAGCGGGGGCCCAAAAGAGCAGTTCTTC.

The chain recombines TRBV27 with TRBJ1-5; D may be TRBD1 (5 bases). The CDR3 is made up of 15 amino acids. Germline-derived CDR1 and CDR2 are MNHEY and SMNVEV (reference sequence). With 3 bases removed from V and 9 bases from J, the gap between germline ends came to 18 bases. The CDR3: CASSFGSPGKAPQHF. DNA for the CDR3: TGTGCCAGCAGTTTTGGGTCTCCAGGGAAAGCGCCCCAGCATTTT.